Given below is one T cell receptor beta chain in context. This receptor's antigen is unknown. Within one base of it there is no much larger clone, and no base qualities were kept. The data were taken from a study of control samples from healthy donors and cancer patients (dated by TCRdb to about 2020). Library preparation used the immunoSEQ multiplex PCR assay. Held by TCRdb, this immuneACCESS table contains in-frame sequences only and omits some clones. Under half of the omission traces to an unresolved V gene where checked; the cause of the rest is unknown. The sample table contains over 60,000 clones; only one count was recorded for approximately 90% of them. The ten largest make up 1.9% of the sample. Sequenced sample: PBMCs. This clonotype was sampled from a woman aged 55-70 years with head and neck cancer.

This receptor carries the CDR3 CASSNTDTQYF. The nucleotides read TGTGCCAGCAGCAACACAGATACGCAGTATTTT. The chain is encoded by TRBV9 joined to TRBJ2-3, with the D gene not confidently named. As encoded in the germline V gene, CDR1 is SGDLS while CDR2 is YYNGEE. There are 11 amino acids in the CDR3, from cysteine to phenylalanine inclusive. Here the CDR3 DNA is all that survives: 33 bases in frame from base 1. V gives up 4 bases and J gives up 2 bases, and the segment between their germline ends measures 2 bases.